This section outlines one T cell receptor (beta chain) sequence together with its context. Assay: immunoSEQ multiplex PCR; the TCRdb copy retains only in-frame clones and omits some. Among 150,000 or so clones listed, roughly 88% were seen once. The sample comes from a study of blood T cell repertoires in COVID-19. In germline, CDR1 is SEHNR, CDR2 FQNEAQ (reference sequence). Germline trimming cut 3 bases from V and 3 bases from J; bases unmatched to any gene: 8. The length of the CDR3 is 17 residues. Sequencing was done on a sample of peripheral blood. The receptor comes from a man aged 60 to 69 who had recovered from COVID-19. V and J are TRBV7-9 and TRBJ2-2, with 9 bases matching TRBD2. CDR3 coding DNA: TGTGCCAGCAGCTTGGAAAGCGGGGGGTCGTACACCGGGGAGCTGTTTTTT. Translating it yields CASSLESGGSYTGELFF.